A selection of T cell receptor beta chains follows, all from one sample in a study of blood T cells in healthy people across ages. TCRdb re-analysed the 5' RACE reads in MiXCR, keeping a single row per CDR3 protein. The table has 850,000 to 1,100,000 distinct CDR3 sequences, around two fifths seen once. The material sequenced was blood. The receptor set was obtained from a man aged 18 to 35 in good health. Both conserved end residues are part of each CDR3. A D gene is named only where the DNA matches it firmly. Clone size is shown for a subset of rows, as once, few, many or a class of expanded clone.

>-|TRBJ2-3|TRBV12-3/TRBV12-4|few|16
TGTGCCAGCAGTTTAGAGGCCCGGCGTAGTACAGATACGCAGTATTTT
CASSLEARRSTDTQYF
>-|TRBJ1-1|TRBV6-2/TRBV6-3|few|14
TGTGCCAGCAGTTGGCACGGGGGGAACACTGAAGCTTTCTTT
CASSWHGGNTEAFF
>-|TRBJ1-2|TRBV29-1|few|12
TGCAGCGCCGCTCTGGGAAACTATGGCTACACCTTC
CSAALGNYGYTF
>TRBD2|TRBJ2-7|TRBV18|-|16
TGTGCCAGCTCACCACAGGCTAGCGGGGCCTACAATGAGCAGTACTTC
CASSPQASGAYNEQYF
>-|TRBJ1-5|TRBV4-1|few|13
TGCGCCAGCAGCCAATCGGTCTCTCAGCCCCAGCATTTT
CASSQSVSQPQHF
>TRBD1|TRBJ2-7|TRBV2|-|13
TGTGCCATCAGGCCGGGGACAGAGTACGAGCAGTACTTC
CAIRPGTEYEQYF
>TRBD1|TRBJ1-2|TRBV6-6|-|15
TGTGCCAGCACGGGACAGAGGGGGACTAGTAGTGGCTACACCTTC
CASTGQRGTSSGYTF
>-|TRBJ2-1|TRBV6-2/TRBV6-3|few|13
TGTGCCAGCCGCAGGACAGCAAACAATGAGCAGTTCTTC
CASRRTANNEQFF
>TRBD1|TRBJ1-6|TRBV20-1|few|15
TGCAGTGCCGGATCGTTCGGACAGGGGGATTCACCCCTCCACTTT
CSAGSFGQGDSPLHF
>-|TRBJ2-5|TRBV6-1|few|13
TGTGCCAGCTCCCAAAGGGGTAAAGAGACCCAGTACTTC
CASSQRGKETQYF
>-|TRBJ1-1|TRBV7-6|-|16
TGTGCCAGCAGCTTATCTACTGCGGGATTGAACACTGAAGCTTTCTTT
CASSLSTAGLNTEAFF
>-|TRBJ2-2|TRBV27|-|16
TGTGCCAGCAGTTTACTTAACGGGGCGAACACCGGGGAGCTGTTTTTT
CASSLLNGANTGELFF
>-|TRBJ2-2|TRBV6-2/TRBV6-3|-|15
TGTGCCAGCAGTTACTACCCGGACGGGGCGGGGGAGCTGTTTTTT
CASSYYPDGAGELFF
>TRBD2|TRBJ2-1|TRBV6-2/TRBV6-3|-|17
TGTGCCAGCAGTTACGCCAGACTAGCGGTTCAGGTGGATGAGCAGTTCTTC
CASSYARLAVQVDEQFF
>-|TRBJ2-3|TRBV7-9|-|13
TGTGCCAGCACTGGACAAAACACAGATACGCAGTATTTT
CASTGQNTDTQYF
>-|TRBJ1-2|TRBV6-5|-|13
TGTGCCAGCAGTTACCTAGGGGTTGATGGCTACACCTTC
CASSYLGVDGYTF
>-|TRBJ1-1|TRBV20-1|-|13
TGCAGTGCTAGGGCTACAGGGAACACTGAAGCTTTCTTT
CSARATGNTEAFF
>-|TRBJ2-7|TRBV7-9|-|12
TGTGCCAGCAGCTTAGAAGGGTTGGGGCAGTACTTC
CASSLEGLGQYF
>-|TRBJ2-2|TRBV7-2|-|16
TGTGCCAGCAGCTTAACGGCGATACCGAACACCGGGGAGCTGTTTTTT
CASSLTAIPNTGELFF
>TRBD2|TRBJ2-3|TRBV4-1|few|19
TGCGCCAGCAGCCAAGATCAAATCCGGGCTAGCGGGGGCACAGATACGCAGTATTTT
CASSQDQIRASGGTDTQYF
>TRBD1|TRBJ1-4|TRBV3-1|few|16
TGTGCCAGCAGCCAGTACGACAGGGGATCTAATGAAAAACTGTTTTTT
CASSQYDRGSNEKLFF
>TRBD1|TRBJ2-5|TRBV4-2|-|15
TGTGCCAGCAGCCCCAACAGGGACAGCCAAGAGACCCAGTACTTC
CASSPNRDSQETQYF
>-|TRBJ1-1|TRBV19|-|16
TGTGCCAGTGTTCCCATCGGGGGGTGGGTGAACACTGAAGCTTTCTTT
CASVPIGGWVNTEAFF
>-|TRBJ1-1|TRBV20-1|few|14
TGCAGTGCTAGCCCACAGGGTGTGAACACTGAAGCTTTCTTT
CSASPQGVNTEAFF
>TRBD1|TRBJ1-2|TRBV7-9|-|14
TGTGCCAGCAGTAGAGGGACAGGGAACTATGGCTACACCTTC
CASSRGTGNYGYTF
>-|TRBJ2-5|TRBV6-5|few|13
TGTGCCAGCAGTCCCGCACAATATGGGACCCAGTACTTC
CASSPAQYGTQYF
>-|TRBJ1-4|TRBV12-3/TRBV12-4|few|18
TGTGCCAGCAGTTTAGCGCGGAGAGGGTGGCTTGCCAATGAAAAACTGTTTTTT
CASSLARRGWLANEKLFF
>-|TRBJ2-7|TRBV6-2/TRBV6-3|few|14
TGTGCCACCTCCCGCACGAGATCCTCCTACGAGCAGTACTTC
CATSRTRSSYEQYF
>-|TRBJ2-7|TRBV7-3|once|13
TGTGCCAGCAGCTTAATCAGGGGCGGAGAGCAGTACTTC
CASSLIRGGEQYF
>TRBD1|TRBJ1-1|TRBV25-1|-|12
TGTGCCGCACATTTTTCGACAGGGGAAGCTTTCTTT
CAAHFSTGEAFF
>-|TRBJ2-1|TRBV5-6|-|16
TGTGCCAGCAGCTTGCAAGCCTGGCAGGGTAACAATGAGCAGTTCTTC
CASSLQAWQGNNEQFF
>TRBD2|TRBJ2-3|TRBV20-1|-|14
TGCAGTGTCCGCGGGGGACTTCGGACAGATACGCAGTATTTT
CSVRGGLRTDTQYF
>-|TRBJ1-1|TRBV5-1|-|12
TGCGCCAGCAGCGACACGGCCTTAGAAGCTTTCTTT
CASSDTALEAFF
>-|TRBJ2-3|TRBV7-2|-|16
TGTGCCAGCAGCCTGGACATGTATTATAGCACAGATACGCAGTATTTT
CASSLDMYYSTDTQYF
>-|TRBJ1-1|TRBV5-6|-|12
TGTGCCAGCAGCCCCGGGGGCACAAAAGCTTTCTTT
CASSPGGTKAFF
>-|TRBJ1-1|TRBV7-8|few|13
TGTGCCAGCAGCGACCGACGGACCTTTGAAGCTTTCTTT
CASSDRRTFEAFF